Sequencing of this T cell receptor beta chain was carried out in a study of shared clonotypes between healthy human individuals (dated by TCRdb to 2019 to 2021). In the study overall: Three men and a couple of women, aged 18 to 49 years, made up the cohort. The study deeply sequenced blood TCR repertoires of about 5 healthy adults to estimate repertoire size and the extent of clonotype sharing between individuals. Per donor, leukapheresis produced somewhere between about 0.94 and 9 billion PBMCs. To increase sequencing depth and limit assay-specific biases, different laboratories used diverse techniques to prepare libraries and sequence TCR repertoires. The research as a whole found: Pairwise subsampling indicated that sequencing depth was expected to affect the degree of clonotype sharing among donors. The small number of donors limited the genetic and exposure-history diversity represented. Sampling was restricted to blood, and TCR repertoires in tissue are likely to differ from TCR repertoires in blood.

Using the deep immunoSEQ assay, multiplex PCR amplified TCR CDR3 regions from genomic DNA. Extracted genomic DNA from each cell subset was distributed evenly across all wells of several immunoSEQ 96-well plates, and each plate was treated as a replicate. For unsorted PBMC, each replicate PCR was loaded with roughly 330 ng genomic DNA, equivalent to about 33,000 T cell genomes. Ten immunoSEQ deep assay plates were used to sequence unsorted PBMC genomic DNA. Purified libraries were measured with a Qubit 3.0 fluorometer, size-checked on a Bioanalyzer 2100, and measured again with the KAPA Library Quantification kit. Each immunoSEQ 96-well plate was sequenced on its own single-read 150-cycle Illumina NextSeq 550 flow cell. Regarding the original processing steps: The immunoSEQ output contained only junctional sequences without quality scores, so filtering could not match that applied to full-length reads. Sequences were annotated with PyIR, a Python wrapper for IgBLAST v1.9, and V/J genes and CDR3 were assigned using IMGT germline references. Reads were filtered out if the reads had weak V/J assignments (E-value above 1e-6), no CDR3, stop codons, out-of-frame junctions, or ambiguous translated residues. V3J clonotypes were defined by identical inferred V gene, J gene, and CDR3 amino acid sequence. Percentage overlap between repertoires was computed as shared unique clonotypes divided by the size of the smaller repertoire. Richness of each repertoire was evaluated using RTK rarefaction, the Chao1 estimator, and Recon v2.1 estimates of unobserved clonotypes. Entries here come from immuneACCESS through TCRdb and include only in-frame sequences with V and J called. Some clones fail to appear in such tables; in the studies checked, an unresolved V gene covers under half of the shortfall, and the cause of the remainder is unknown. V and J calls and clone size follow that table, whereas D and trimming were derived from the DNA. The sample table contains 470,000 or so clones; only one count was recorded for more than 65% of them. The ten top clones hold about 12% of the sample.

Concerning this clone: Its recognized antigen is unknown. No much larger clone exists at a distance of one base, and base qualities are not known. Different DNA sequences within this sample yield the same CDR3.

The CDR3 numbers 11 residues from cysteine through phenylalanine. Only the CDR3 part of the read is kept: 33 bases, read in frame from the first base. V gives up 3 bases and J gives up 5 bases, and the segment between their germline ends measures 2 bases. The germline V gene encodes CDR1 KGHSH and CDR2 LQKENI. The donors were healthy, HIV-negative adults who had no recently reported acute infections or vaccinations. All donors were Caucasian adults living in Nashville, Tennessee, USA. For unsorted samples, 90 million or so PBMCs were counted, and genomic DNA was extracted using the QIAamp DNA Blood Mini kit. After blood collection by leukapheresis, PBMCs were isolated using Ficoll-Histopaque density gradient centrifugation and then cryopreserved in the vapor phase of liquid nitrogen.

Recombination linked TRBV18 to TRBJ2-1, with no confidently assigned D gene. The specimen was PBMCs. The sequence derives from a middle-aged woman in good health. Some clones in this sample may be carry-over from other donors' samples. The CDR3 sequence is CASSPDNEQFF. The bases read TGTGCCAGCTCACCGGACAATGAGCAGTTCTTC.